This entry lists 26 T cell receptor beta chains sequenced from one sample in a study of blood T cell repertoires in COVID-19. Libraries were prepared by immunoSEQ multiplex PCR; TCRdb keeps only in-frame clonotypes and omits some of them. The sample has under 80,000 clones; 88% are singletons. Sequenced sample: peripheral blood. Receptor source: a human donor in a cohort sampled during active COVID-19.

J is TRBJ2-1 and V is TRBV24-1; 10 bases are a match to TRBD2. After removal of 9 bases from V and 8 bases from J, the junction contained 6 bases not matched to a gene. CDR1 and CDR2 (germline): KGHDR, SFDVKD. This CDR3 region has 13 residues. The CDR3, as DNA: TGTGCCACCTCAGCGGGAGGGTTCGATGAGCAGTTCTTC. It specifies CATSAGGFDEQFF.

The J gene is TRBJ2-1, the V gene TRBV7-9; D not certain. The CDR3 loop spans 12 amino acids. Trimming took off 1 base at V and 9 bases at J, with 7 bases between the two ends. CDR1 and CDR2 from the germline V gene are SEHNR and FQNEAQ (reference sequence). Here the CDR3 DNA reads TGTGCCAGCAGCTTAGGGCGGAGTGAGCAGTTCTTC. Its translation: CASSLGRSEQFF.

The gene calls are TRBV9 and TRBJ2-7; TRBD1 matches at 9 bases. Germline CDR1 reads SGDLS; CDR2 reads YYNGEE. The CDR3 extends over 16 amino acids. With 3 bases clipped from V and 0 bases from J, the junction kept 7 bases outside the gene matches. The CDR3 DNA sequence: TGTGCCAGCAGCGAGGGGGGGACAGGGCTCTCCTACGAGCAGTACTTC. The encoded protein is CASSEGGTGLSYEQYF.

V gene TRBV7-9 combines with J gene TRBJ2-7; D is ambiguous. CDR3 length: 11 residues. Germline V lookup: CDR1 SEHNR, CDR2 FQNEAQ (reference sequence). The germline V and J ends were trimmed by 4 bases and 4 bases, with 5 bases remaining between them. This chain's CDR3 is CASSYTYEQYF. The CDR3 DNA is TGTGCCAGCAGCTATACTTACGAGCAGTACTTC.

V is TRBV13 and J is TRBJ2-3; D may be TRBD1 (5 bases). Trimming took off 8 bases at V and 1 base at J, with 7 bases between the two ends. The CDR3 sequence is 12 residues long. Germline V gene lookup returns CDR1 PRHDT and CDR2 FYEKMQ (reference sequence). The chain's CDR3 is CASRRGTDTQYF. The CDR3 DNA reads TGTGCCAGCCGCAGGGGCACAGATACGCAGTATTTT.

The chain couples TRBV12-5 to TRBJ2-1; 9 positions agree with TRBD1. CDR3 length: 15 residues. The V segment lost 6 bases and the J segment 7 bases; nucleotides outside the gene matches: 10. Germline lookup yields CDR1 LGHNT and CDR2 FRNRAP. The DNA of the CDR3 is TGTGCTAGTGGCCGGGGACAGGGCGAAGGAAATGAGCAGTTCTTC. As protein: CASGRGQGEGNEQFF.

The CDR3 bases are TGTGCCAGCAGAAACGACGGGGAGGACTATGGCTACACCTTC. Translated, it gives CASRNDGEDYGYTF. J is TRBJ1-2 and V is TRBV6-6; D unresolved. The CDR3 length is 14 residues. Trimming shortened V by 6 bases and J by 3 bases, and 14 bases separated the two germline ends. Germline assignment: CDR1 MNHNY and CDR2 SVGAGI (reference sequence).

This sequence joins TRBV7-9 and TRBJ2-3, with D perhaps matching TRBD2 (6 bases). The V and J ends lost 7 bases and 4 bases respectively, with 21 bases between them. The length of the CDR3 is 16 residues. Germline V CDR1 and CDR2: SEHNR, FQNEAQ (reference sequence). The CDR3 nucleotides read TGTGCCAGCAACCCGAGGTGGGGGGTCGGATCAGATACGCAGTATTTT. This encodes CASNPRWGVGSDTQYF.

This rearrangement joins TRBV7-9 to TRBJ1-2; unclear D gene. Germline lookup yields CDR1 SEHNR and CDR2 FQNEAQ (reference sequence). Trimming took off 2 bases at V and 7 bases at J, with 8 bases between the two ends. This CDR3 is built from 12 residues. CDR3 region: CASSLFSVGYTF. CDR3 nucleotide sequence: TGTGCCAGCAGCTTATTTTCAGTTGGCTACACCTTC.

The chain combines TRBV7-3 with TRBJ2-1, with D hard to call. V lost 2 bases, J lost 5 bases, and 7 bases lay in between. Germline CDR1 reads SGHTA; CDR2 reads FQGTGA. This CDR3 contains 13 residues. CDR3: CASSLPQNNEQFF. The CDR3 DNA sequence: TGTGCCAGCAGCTTACCCCAGAACAATGAGCAGTTCTTC.

In DNA, the CDR3 is TGTGCCAGCAGCTTCAGCGGGAGGGCCGGCAATGAGCAGTTCTTC. Translated: CASSFSGRAGNEQFF. This chain connects TRBV11-2 to TRBJ2-1; 10 nucleotides line up with TRBD2. V was pared by 3 bases and J by 6 bases, with 5 bases of the junction left unmatched. This CDR3 has 15 amino acids. Germline V gene sequence: CDR1 SGHAT, CDR2 FQNNGV.

This chain uses TRBV5-1 with TRBJ2-5; no clear D. This CDR3 contains 11 residues. The germline V and J ends were trimmed by 6 bases and 1 base, with 4 bases remaining between them. CDR1 is SGHRS, CDR2 YFSETQ, per germline. The CDR3 DNA reads as TGCGCCAGCACCCTCCAAGAGACCCAGTACTTC. Amino acids: CASTLQETQYF.

This clone occurred many times. The chain has TRBV19 and TRBJ2-4; TRBD1 matches at 7 bases. Germline CDR1 and CDR2: LNHDA and SQIVND (reference sequence). The CDR3 sequence is 14 residues long. V dropped 3 bases and J dropped 9; count of bases not matched to a gene: 8. CDR3 nucleotide sequence: TGTGCCAGTAGTATGGTTACAGGGGAGAGCATTCAGTACTTC. Translation: CASSMVTGESIQYF.

The rearrangement joins TRBV4-2 to TRBJ2-3; 8 bases align to TRBD2. The V gene end was trimmed by 0 bases and the J gene end by 6 bases; junction bases not matched to a gene: 11. The CDR3 is 17 residues long. CDR1 and CDR2 from the germline V gene are LGHNA and YNFKEQ. DNA of the CDR3: TGTGCCAGCAGCCAAGATGTGAGAGCGGGAGTTTGGGATACGCAGTATTTT. Amino acids: CASSQDVRAGVWDTQYF.

The chain employs TRBV27 and TRBJ2-6; 8 bases fit TRBD2. V was clipped by 5 bases and J by 9 bases; unmatched bases: 12. CDR1 is MNHEY and CDR2 is SMNVEV in the germline V gene (reference sequence). CDR3 size: 16 residues. The CDR3 DNA reads as TGTGCCAGCAGTCCGGGCGCGGGGGGACTGGACAACGTCCTGACTTTC. This encodes CASSPGAGGLDNVLTF.

This clone was counted once. V is TRBV14 and J is TRBJ2-5, with D uncertain. The length of the CDR3 is 14 residues. The germline V gene has CDR1 SGHDN and CDR2 FVKESK. V lost 4 bases and J 1 base, leaving 10 bases between the germline ends. The CDR3 DNA reads TGTGCCAGCAGCCTCGACACTCTCCAAGAGACCCAGTACTTC. Encoded protein: CASSLDTLQETQYF. The full variable domain, in which reference TRBV14 and TRBJ2-5 provide the parts outside the CDR3, is EAGVTQFPSHSVIEKGQTVTLRCDPISGHDNLYWYRRVMGKEIKFLLHFVKESKQDESGMPNNRFLAERTGGTYSTLKVQPAELEDSGVYFCASSLDTLQETQYFGPGTRLLVL.

The V gene is TRBV4-1, the J gene TRBJ2-7, with 7 bases that match TRBD1. Germline CDR1 is MGHRA and CDR2 is YSYEKL. This CDR3 is 15 amino acids long. Losses at the gene ends were 1 base for V and 4 bases for J; bases not matched to a gene: 7. The CDR3 DNA follows: TGCGCCAGCAGCCAAGGTAGGGGGCAGAGGTACGAGCAGTACGTC. As protein: CASSQGRGQRYEQYV.

The rearrangement uses TRBV11-3 and TRBJ2-1, with D tentatively TRBD1 (5 bases). The CDR3 loop spans 15 amino acids. V was shortened by 3 bases and J by 2 bases, with 11 bases between the two germline ends. Germline V gene lookup returns CDR1 SGHNT and CDR2 YENEEA. CDR3 amino acids: CASSLGPPTYNEQFF. CDR3 nucleotides: TGTGCCAGCAGCTTGGGGCCCCCTACCTACAATGAGCAGTTCTTC.

This sequence joins TRBV5-1 and TRBJ1-6; no clear D. The CDR3 contains 13 residues. V lost 0 bases, J lost 9 bases, and 7 bases lay in between. Germline lookup yields CDR1 SGHRS and CDR2 YFSETQ. This CDR3 is CASSLGGSSPLHF. DNA for the CDR3: TGCGCCAGCAGCTTGGGTGGTAGTTCACCCCTCCACTTT.

The V gene is TRBV2, the J gene TRBJ1-5; D is ambiguous. The CDR3 contains 12 residues. V shed 3 bases and J shed 9 bases, with 9 bases lying between them. In germline, CDR1 is SNHLY, CDR2 FYNNEI. The CDR3: CASSDLGGPQHF. For the CDR3, the DNA is TGTGCCAGCAGTGACCTCGGTGGGCCCCAGCATTTT.

The chain recombines TRBV2 with TRBJ1-6; possibly TRBD1 for D (6 bases). Germline V gene sequence: CDR1 SNHLY, CDR2 FYNNEI. This CDR3 has 13 residues. Trimming stripped 6 bases from V and 7 bases from J, with 10 bases between. CDR3 region: CASRGAPNSPLHF. The CDR3 DNA reads as TGTGCCAGCAGGGGGGCACCGAATTCACCCCTCCACTTT.

This rearrangement joins TRBV24-1 to TRBJ1-5; D may be TRBD1 (6 bases). Trimming shortened V by 7 bases and J by 3 bases, and 12 bases separated the two germline ends. Germline CDR1 reads KGHDR; CDR2 reads SFDVKD. CDR3 length: 14 residues. CDR3 bases: TGTGCCACCAGCACACAGGGCTACAATCAGCCCCAGCATTTT. Translating it yields CATSTQGYNQPQHF.

The chain recombines TRBV3-1 (or the pseudogene TRBV3-2) with TRBJ2-7; 7 nucleotides line up with TRBD1. Unmatched junction bases numbered 5, after V lost 3 bases and J lost 6 bases. In germline, CDR1 is LGHDT, CDR2 YNNKEL (reference sequence). This CDR3 region has 13 residues. The CDR3 DNA follows: TGTGCCAGCAGCCATGATGCAGGGGGCGAGCAGTACGTC. Encoded protein: CASSHDAGGEQYV.

V usage is TRBV28 and J usage is TRBJ2-1; 10 nucleotides agree with TRBD2. The length of the CDR3 is 18 residues. Germline V gene sequence: CDR1 MDHEN, CDR2 SYDVKM. Unmatched junction bases numbered 11, after V lost 2 bases and J lost 4 bases. The DNA for the CDR3 is TGTGCCAGCAGTTTAGGGCTAGCGGGAGCCGCAGGGTACAATGAGCAGTTCTTC. Its translation is CASSLGLAGAAGYNEQFF.

CDR3 bases: TGTGCCAGCAGTGAATTGGACAGGGGCAATCAGCCCCAGCATTTT. The encoded protein is CASSELDRGNQPQHF. V is TRBV2 and J is TRBJ1-5, with TRBD1 matching over 8 bases. From germline, CDR1 is SNHLY and CDR2 FYNNEI. Trimming cost V 2 bases and J 2 bases; bases outside gene matches: 2. This CDR3 is built from 15 residues.

The chain combines TRBV7-9 with TRBJ1-1, with D unresolved. The germline V gene has CDR1 SEHNR and CDR2 FQNEAQ (reference sequence). V shed 3 bases and J shed 4 bases, with 12 bases lying between them. This CDR3 contains 14 residues. This CDR3 is CASSFVLGFTEAFF. CDR3 nucleotide sequence: TGTGCCAGCAGCTTTGTTCTGGGCTTCACTGAAGCTTTCTTT.